This T cell receptor (beta chain) was recovered during a study of spatial heterogeneity in lung cancer (dated 2019 in TCRdb). Some background on the complete study: Beta-chain transcripts were consistently detected in greater numbers than alpha-chain transcripts, which likely reflects a higher abundance of beta-chain transcripts. The study linked features of the TCR repertoire to counts of nonsynonymous mutations, which were determined by whole-exome sequencing of tumor tissue. In the raw uncorrected reads, each unique combination of TCR and UMI appeared more than ten times on average. At surgery, both alpha and beta chains were TCR-sequenced in 200 to 250 tumor regions, 63 to 65 matched nontumor lung samples and just over 55 PBMC samples. The study quantitatively compared TCR alpha and beta repertoires across multiple tumor regions, matched nontumor lung and blood in non-small cell lung cancer. Results the study describes overall, beyond this receptor: Ubiquitous expanded tumor TCRs were found in blood more often at tumor resection than at routine follow-up. Confirming at a functional level the hypothesis that regional TCRs recognize regional mutations was considered to require additional single-cell paired TCR alpha and beta sequencing.

The library came from 5' RACE. Sequenced using a NextSeq 500. The TCR library protocol attached a unique molecular identifier to each TCR cDNA molecule to allow correction of PCR and sequencing errors. Under the source paper's analysis protocol: Decombinator tools were used for TCR identification, UMI-based error correction and CDR3 extraction. TCRs above a frequency of 2 per 1,000, corresponding to the top 1% of the tumor frequency distribution, were defined as expanded. Rényi diversity was computed with the R vegan package after subsampling each repertoire 100 times to 5,000 TCRs. To build CDR3 similarity networks, amino acid triplet string-kernel similarity was used, and CDR3s were connected when their pairwise similarity was above 0.82. The public reads were reprocessed in TCRdb via fastp at Q25 and MiXCR, keeping in-frame beta chains. Entries are consolidated by CDR3 protein sequence, retaining the most common genes and DNA. For this entry, the V and J calls and clone size follow TCRdb and not the study's own pipeline. A total of roughly 21,000 distinct CDR3 sequences appear in this sample, 3% to 3.5% of them only once. About 30% of the sample belongs to the ten largest clones.

This clonotype is deemed medium-sized (0.01 to 0.1%). Its antigen is unknown. One base away there is no much larger clone; base qualities are not given. Clipping removes 8 bases from V and 0 bases from J, with 3 as the unmatched junction base count. From the cysteine through the phenylalanine, the CDR3 covers 14 amino acids. Of all the DNA, just the CDR3 is kept, 42 bases in frame from base 1. Per the publication, the time point label means: sample taken at primary tumor resection. Donors were 65 to 85 patients with early-stage, untreated non-small cell lung cancer from the lung TRACERx cohort. TCR sequencing used whole RNA extracted from tumor and nontumor lung tissue, or from cryopreserved PBMC samples, without cell sorting. Only patients for whom sufficient RNA was available from at least two tumor regions were selected for TCR sequencing.

The sample was PBMCs, taken at surgery. The V and J genes are TRBV12-3 or TRBV12-4 and TRBJ2-2, with 7 middle bases fitting TRBD1. This receptor was taken from a female donor with early-stage non-small cell lung cancer. The sequenced DNA: TGTGCCAGCGTGGACAGGACGAACACCGGGGAGCTGTTTTTT. Its coded protein is CASVDRTNTGELFF.